This entry features one T cell receptor (beta chain) sequence. The target antigen is unknown. The PCR used 60 Vbeta and 13 Jbeta primers. Libraries were prepared by immunoSEQ multiplex PCR; TCRdb keeps only in-frame clonotypes and omits some of them. Recorded for this sample: 41,000 or so clones. The data were taken from a study of cytomegalovirus exposure and HLA in healthy donors. Notes on the study in general: Cytomegalovirus status, reportedly, was diagnosed with high specificity and sensitivity by the classifier.

The CDR3 spans 15 residues. V lost 5 bases, J lost 4 bases, and 6 bases stayed unmatched. CDR1 and CDR2 (germline): SEHNR, FQNEAQ (reference sequence). The chain recombines TRBV7-9 with TRBJ1-3, with 9 bases that match TRBD1. The sequenced sample was PBMCs. This TCR came from a man aged 25 to 40 in good health and CMV-seronegative. The CDR3 spells CASSDPGQGGNTIYF. The CDR3, as DNA: TGTGCCAGCAGCGACCCGGGACAGGGCGGAAACACCATATATTTT. Supplemented by reference TRBV7-9 and TRBJ1-3, the full variable domain reads DTGVSQNPRHKITKRGQNVTFRCDPISEHNRLYWYRQTLGQGPEFLTYFQNEAQLEKSRLLSDRFSAERPKGSFSTLEIQRTEQGDSAMYLCASSDPGQGGNTIYFGEGSWLTVV.